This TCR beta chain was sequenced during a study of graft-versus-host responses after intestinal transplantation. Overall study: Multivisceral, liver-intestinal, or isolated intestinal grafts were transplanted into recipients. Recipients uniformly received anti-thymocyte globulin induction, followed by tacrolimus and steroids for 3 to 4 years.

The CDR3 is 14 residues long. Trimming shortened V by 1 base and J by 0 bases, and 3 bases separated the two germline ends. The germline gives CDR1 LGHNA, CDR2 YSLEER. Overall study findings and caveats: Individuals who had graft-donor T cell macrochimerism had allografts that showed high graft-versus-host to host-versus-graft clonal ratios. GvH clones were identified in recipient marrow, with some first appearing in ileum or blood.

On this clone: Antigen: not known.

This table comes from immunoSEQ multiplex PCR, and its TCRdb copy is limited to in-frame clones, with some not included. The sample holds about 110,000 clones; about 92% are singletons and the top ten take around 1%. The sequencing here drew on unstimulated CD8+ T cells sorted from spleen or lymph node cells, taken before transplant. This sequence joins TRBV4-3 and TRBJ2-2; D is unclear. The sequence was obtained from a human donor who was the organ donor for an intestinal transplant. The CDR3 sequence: CASSQGTNTGELFF. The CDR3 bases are TGCGCCAGCAGCCAAGGGACGAACACCGGGGAGCTGTTTTTT.